The 20 T cell receptor beta chains in this list originate from one sample, sequenced in a study of blood T cell repertoires in COVID-19. Libraries were prepared by immunoSEQ multiplex PCR; TCRdb keeps only in-frame clonotypes and omits some of them. The sample carries some 200,000 clones, 70% to 90% recorded once. Sequencing input: peripheral blood. All receptors derive from an older woman with COVID-19, enrolled during active disease.

CDR3 in DNA: TGTGCCACCAGTGACACTACAGCGGGTTCACCCCTCCACTTT. This gives the protein CATSDTTAGSPLHF. The chain employs TRBV24-1 and TRBJ1-6; the D is unclear. Germline CDR1 reads KGHDR; CDR2 reads SFDVKD. The V end lost 4 bases, the J end lost 9 bases, and 12 bases lay between the germline ends. The CDR3 spans 14 residues.

J is TRBJ2-7 and V is TRBV7-2, with no clear D. CDR3 length: 13 residues. Trimming cost V 3 bases and J 2 bases, with 8 bases left between them. Germline-derived CDR1 and CDR2 are SGHTA and FQGNSA. The CDR3 sequence: CASSFRKTYEQYF. As DNA, the CDR3 is TGTGCCAGCAGCTTCCGTAAAACCTACGAGCAGTACTTC.

The rearrangement joins TRBV7-2 to TRBJ1-5, with D hard to call. The CDR3 runs 15 residues. V lost 0 bases to trimming and J lost 6 bases, with 12 bases between them. CDR1 is SGHTA, CDR2 FQGNSA, per germline. CDR3 loop: CASSLAPSAGQPQHF. The CDR3 DNA reads as TGTGCCAGCAGCTTAGCGCCAAGCGCCGGTCAGCCCCAGCATTTT. The variable domain in full, with the rest retrieved from reference TRBV7-2 and TRBJ1-5, is GAGVSQSPSNKVTEKGKDVELRCDPISGHTALYWYRQSLGQGLEFLIYFQGNSAPDKSGLPSDRFSAERTGGSVSTLTIQRTQQEDSAVYLCASSLAPSAGQPQHFGDGTRLSIL.

This clone has only one observation. The genes are TRBV29-1 and TRBJ1-2; tentative D call: TRBD1 (6 bases). Trimming left V 3 bases short and J 8 bases short, with 7 bases between. Germline loops: CDR1 SQVTM, CDR2 ANQGSEA. The CDR3 is made up of 10 amino acids. CDR3 protein: CSVDTGGYTF. In nucleotides, the CDR3 is TGCAGCGTTGATACAGGGGGCTACACCTTC.

V gene TRBV4-1 combines with J gene TRBJ2-1; 7 nucleotides line up with TRBD2. The germline CDR1 and CDR2 sequences are MGHRA and YSYEKL. Trimming removed 3 bases from V and 5 bases from J; junction bases left unmatched: 13. The CDR3 runs 17 residues. The CDR3 loop reads CASSHSPGLTAHNEQFF. For the CDR3, the DNA is TGCGCCAGCAGCCATTCCCCGGGACTAACGGCTCACAATGAGCAGTTCTTC.

CDR3 sequence (DNA): TGTGCCAGTAGTCCAAGCAGGGGGCGCAATGAAAAACTGTTTTTT. Its translation: CASSPSRGRNEKLFF. The chain carries TRBV19 and TRBJ1-4, with 8 nucleotides matching TRBD1. With V trimmed by 5 bases and J by 5 bases, 7 bases remained unmatched. The CDR3 is made up of 15 amino acids. Germline V gives CDR1 LNHDA, CDR2 SQIVND (reference sequence).

The rearrangement uses TRBV5-1 and TRBJ2-5; 9 positions match TRBD1. This CDR3 is built from 15 residues. Germline assignment: CDR1 SGHRS and CDR2 YFSETQ. Trimming cost V 1 base and J 2 bases; bases outside gene matches: 3. The CDR3: CASSLLGQGQETQYF. The DNA for the CDR3 is TGCGCCAGCAGCTTGTTGGGACAGGGACAAGAGACCCAGTACTTC.

This clone came up a few times. The J gene is TRBJ1-2, the V gene TRBV7-8; TRBD1 agrees at 8 bases. The CDR3 is made up of 13 amino acids. V lost 4 bases to trimming and J lost 4 bases; unmatched junction nucleotides: 2. Germline assignment: CDR1 SGHVS and CDR2 FQNEAQ. For the CDR3, the DNA is TGTGCCAGCAGCTATACAGGGGGCTATGGCTACACCTTC. It codes for CASSYTGGYGYTF.

In this sample, this clone turned up once. The CDR3 DNA reads as TGTGCCAGCAGCTTAGAAAGGCAGGCTAATGAAAAACTGTTTTTT. As protein: CASSLERQANEKLFF. The V and J genes are TRBV7-2 and TRBJ1-4, with no clear D. Germline CDR1 reads SGHTA; CDR2 reads FQGNSA. The V gene lost 1 base and the J gene lost 3 bases, with 9 bases spanning the gap. The CDR3 runs to 15 residues.

The sample holds a few counts of this clone. The J gene is TRBJ2-2, the V gene TRBV30; D is possibly TRBD1 (6 bases). V was clipped by 4 bases and J by 7 bases, with 19 bases between them. CDR1 GTSNPN and CDR2 SVGIG come from the germline V gene (reference sequence). The CDR3 runs 15 residues. The CDR3: CAWNLPRGIGGELFF. In DNA form, the CDR3 reads TGTGCCTGGAACCTTCCCAGGGGTATTGGCGGGGAGCTGTTTTTT.

A single count supports this clone. The chain employs TRBV29-1 and TRBJ2-7, with a weak D call TRBD2 (7 bases). The CDR3 sequence is 12 residues long. Germline loops: CDR1 SQVTM, CDR2 ANQGSEA. Trimming left V 2 bases short and J 4 bases short, with 9 bases between. CDR3 residues: CSVERGGYEQYF. The CDR3 DNA follows: TGCAGCGTTGAAAGGGGGGGTTACGAGCAGTACTTC.

The chain couples TRBV5-6 to TRBJ1-2; D gene unclear. The germline V gene has CDR1 SGHDT and CDR2 YYEEEE. Trimming stripped 0 bases from V and 9 bases from J, with 12 bases between. The CDR3 is 13 residues long. CDR3 in DNA: TGTGCCAGCAGCTTGGGCAGGACGGGAAGCTACACCTTC. It encodes CASSLGRTGSYTF.

The chain links TRBV19 to TRBJ1-5; TRBD1 is a possible D gene (6 bases). The V gene's germline CDR1 is LNHDA and CDR2 SQIVND (reference sequence). The CDR3 is made up of 14 amino acids. V dropped 3 bases and J dropped 6 bases, with 12 bases sitting between them. The CDR3 coding sequence is TGTGCCAGTAGTATGCAGGGGCAGGTTCAGCCCCAGCATTTT. Amino acids: CASSMQGQVQPQHF. Filled out from reference TRBV19 and TRBJ1-5, the complete variable domain reads DGGITQSPKYLFRKEGQNVTLSCEQNLNHDAMYWYRQDPGQGLRLIYYSQIVNDFQKGDIAEGYSVSREKKESFPLTVTSAQKNPTAFYLCASSMQGQVQPQHFGDGTRLSIL.

The chain is built from TRBV19 and TRBJ1-4, with a possible D match to TRBD1 (5 bases). Trimming took off 5 bases at V and 3 bases at J, with 10 bases between the two ends. The CDR3 length is 14 residues. Germline V CDR1 and CDR2: LNHDA, SQIVND (reference sequence). CDR3 DNA: TGTGCCAGTAGTCTACAGGACCCTAATGAAAAACTGTTTTTT. This encodes CASSLQDPNEKLFF. Full variable domain (rest looked up from reference TRBV19 and TRBJ1-4): DGGITQSPKYLFRKEGQNVTLSCEQNLNHDAMYWYRQDPGQGLRLIYYSQIVNDFQKGDIAEGYSVSREKKESFPLTVTSAQKNPTAFYLCASSLQDPNEKLFFGSGTQLSVL.

The chain uses TRBV4-3 and TRBJ1-5, with TRBD1 as a possible D gene (6 bases). Germline assignment: CDR1 LGHNA and CDR2 YSLEER. V lost 0 bases and J lost 4, with 7 bases in between. This CDR3 has 14 amino acids. The CDR3: CASSQDRGNQPQHF. The CDR3 DNA is TGCGCCAGCAGCCAAGACAGGGGTAATCAGCCCCAGCATTTT.

This sequence joins TRBV6-5 and TRBJ2-5; TRBD1 aligns across 7 bases. V dropped 5 bases and J dropped 5; count of bases not matched to a gene: 11. Per the germline V gene, CDR1 is MNHEY and CDR2 is SVGAGI. The CDR3 loop spans 15 amino acids. The CDR3 sequence is CASSTRQGREETQYF. CDR3 bases: TGTGCCAGCAGTACCCGACAGGGCAGAGAGGAGACCCAGTACTTC.

The chain recombines TRBV18 with TRBJ2-5; 9 bases map to TRBD2. Germline V lookup: CDR1 KGHSH, CDR2 LQKENI. V lost 2 bases and J lost 3; bases outside the gene matches: 7. CDR3 length: 16 residues. In nucleotides, the CDR3 is TGTGCCAGCTCACCAGCGGGAGGGGCCCGAGAAGAGACCCAGTACTTC. Translated, it gives CASSPAGGAREETQYF.

This clone was recorded once. This sequence joins TRBV6-1 and TRBJ2-1, with D maybe TRBD2 (6 bases). This CDR3 is built from 18 residues. V was cut by 4 bases and J by 0 bases, with 19 bases left in between. Germline CDR1 reads MNHNS; CDR2 reads SASEGT. CDR3 DNA: TGTGCCAGCAGTGCCTATTCGGGAGACCTAGGCTCCTACAATGAGCAGTTCTTC. Residues: CASSAYSGDLGSYNEQFF.

The chain combines TRBV10-3 with TRBJ1-1; no definite D call. Per germline, CDR1 ENHRY and CDR2 SYGVKD. V lost 7 bases and J 0 bases, leaving 9 bases between the germline ends. This CDR3 is built from 13 residues. The CDR3 here is CAIKMTMNTEAFF. Written as DNA, the CDR3 is TGTGCCATCAAGATGACAATGAACACTGAAGCTTTCTTT.

This clone was found once. In DNA form, the CDR3 reads TGTGCCAGCACGACGCTAGCGGGAGTTCGGAATGAGCAGTTCTTC. The encoded protein is CASTTLAGVRNEQFF. The chain is built from TRBV3-1 (or the pseudogene TRBV3-2) and TRBJ2-1; 10 nucleotides align to TRBD2. Per germline, CDR1 LGHDT and CDR2 YNNKEL (reference sequence). This CDR3 is built from 15 residues. The trim removed 7 bases at V and 7 bases at J, leaving 10 bases unmatched.